This is a list of T cell receptor beta chains from one sample in a study of cytomegalovirus exposure and HLA in healthy donors. Libraries were prepared by immunoSEQ multiplex PCR; TCRdb keeps only in-frame clonotypes and omits some of them. Reported are 150,000 to 200,000 clones; the ten largest clones contain roughly 6.7%. Material for sequencing was PBMCs. Source of these receptors: a man aged 25 to 45 in good health and CMV-seronegative. Both conserved end residues are part of each CDR3. A D gene is named only where the DNA matches it firmly.

>.|TRBJ1-2|TRBV7-9
CASSLGGIYGYTF
TGTGCCAGCAGCTTGGGGGGGATCTATGGCTACACCTTC
>TRBD1|TRBJ1-2|TRBV7-2
CASSLRGTDYGYTF
TGTGCCAGCAGCTTACGCGGGACAGACTATGGCTACACCTTC
>TRBD2|TRBJ2-5|TRBV10-3
CASSPSGEDNKETQYF
TGTGCCAGCAGCCCTAGCGGGGAGGACAATAAAGAGACCCAGTACTTC
>.|TRBJ1-1|TRBV6-1
CASSRQYEAFF
TGTGCCAGCAGTAGACAGTATGAAGCTTTCTTT
>TRBD1|TRBJ1-3|TRBV7-6
CASSRTGKISGNTIYF
TGTGCCAGCAGCAGGACAGGGAAAATCTCTGGAAACACCATATATTTT
>.|TRBJ1-2|TRBV6-5
CASSTGTSYGYTF
TGTGCCAGCAGTACCGGGACATCCTATGGCTACACCTTC
>TRBD2|TRBJ2-1|TRBV10-2
CASSEGGLAGVWSNEQFF
TGCGCCAGCAGTGAAGGGGGACTAGCGGGAGTATGGAGCAATGAGCAGTTCTTC
>.|TRBJ2-3|TRBV7-9
CASSSFTDTQYF
TGTGCCAGCAGCTCCTTCACAGATACGCAGTATTTT
>.|TRBJ2-2|TRBV6-5
CASRGQHVGAGELFF
TGTGCCAGCAGAGGACAGCACGTTGGGGCCGGGGAGCTGTTTTTT
>TRBD1|TRBJ2-1|TRBV5-1
CASNPGQGGNEQFF
TGCGCCAGCAACCCGGGACAGGGAGGCAATGAGCAGTTCTTC
>TRBD2|TRBJ2-7|TRBV18
CASSPPGTSVSYEQYF
TGTGCCAGCTCACCTCCCGGGACTAGCGTCTCCTACGAGCAGTACTTC
>TRBD2|TRBJ2-7|TRBV4-2
CASSSRDGGAYEQYF
TGTGCCAGCAGCTCGCGGGACGGGGGGGCTTACGAGCAGTACTTC
>.|TRBJ1-2|TRBV9
CASSVEPQGEYGYTF
TGTGCCAGCAGCGTAGAACCCCAGGGCGAGTATGGCTACACCTTC
>.|TRBJ2-3|TRBV19
CASSPLLGTSTDTQYF
TGTGCCAGTAGTCCTCTCCTCGGGACTAGCACAGATACGCAGTATTTT
>.|TRBJ1-2|TRBV13
CASSLRQARYTF
TGTGCCAGCAGCCTCCGACAGGCGCGATACACCTTC
>TRBD2|TRBJ2-1|TRBV5-1
CASSRGGPDNEQFF
TGCGCCAGCAGTCGGGGGGGCCCGGACAATGAGCAGTTCTTC